This TCR beta chain was sequenced for a study of blood T cells in healthy people across ages. Germline values: CDR1 GTSNPN, CDR2 SVGIG (reference sequence). The CDR3 is 13 residues long. The authors ran a second PCR of about 6 to 11 cycles using a sample-barcoded 5' primer and a J-beta primer mix. Using its own MiXCR run on the 5' RACE reads, TCRdb lists one record per CDR3 protein. The sample records 700,000 to 900,000 distinct CDR3 sequences, 20% to 30% being singletons. These data are also associated with another study on T cells of mothers and their children. That paper notes: Over 5 children and their three healthy Caucasian mothers were the donors.

The receptor was derived from a boy aged 10-17 years in good health. Sequencing used blood. V gene TRBV30 combines with J gene TRBJ2-5; D perhaps matches TRBD1 (5 bases). Gene TRBJ2-7 matches the end of the DNA better, so the J call may be wrong. Here the CDR3 DNA reads TGTGCCTGGAGTGTAAAGGGGCTCTACGAGCAGTACTTC. Protein product: CAWSVKGLYEQYF.